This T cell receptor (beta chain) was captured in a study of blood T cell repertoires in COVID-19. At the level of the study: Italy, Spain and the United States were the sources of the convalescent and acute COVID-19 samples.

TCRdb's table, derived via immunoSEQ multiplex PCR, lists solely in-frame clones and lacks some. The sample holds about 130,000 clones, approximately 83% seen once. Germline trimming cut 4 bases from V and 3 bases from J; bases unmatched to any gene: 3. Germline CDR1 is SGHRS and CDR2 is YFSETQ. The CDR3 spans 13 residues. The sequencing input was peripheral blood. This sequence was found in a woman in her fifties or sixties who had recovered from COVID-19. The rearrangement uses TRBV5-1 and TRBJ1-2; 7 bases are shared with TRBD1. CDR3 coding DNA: TGCGCCAGCAGCGCGACAGGGTACTATGGCTACACCTTC. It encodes CASSATGYYGYTF. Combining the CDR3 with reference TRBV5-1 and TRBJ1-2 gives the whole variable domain KAGVTQTPRYLIKTRGQQVTLSCSPISGHRSVSWYQQTPGQGLQFLFEYFSETQRNKGNFPGRFSGRQFSNSRSEMNVSTLELGDSALYLCASSATGYYGYTFGSGTRLTVV.